This TCR beta chain was sequenced during a study of T cell changes during pregnancy in multiple sclerosis. CDR1 is MNHEY and CDR2 is SVGAGI in the germline V gene. The CDR3 covers 14 residues. Between the trimmed V and J ends, which lost 8 bases and 1 base, there was a span of 12 bases. Assay used: immunoSEQ multiplex PCR; TCRdb lists only in-frame clones, some missing. The table lists tens of thousands of clones, about 89% of them singletons. The sample in question was CD4+ T cells from peripheral blood mononuclear cells, obtained in the second trimester of pregnancy. The chain joins TRBV6-5 to TRBJ1-5; D remains ambiguous. The sequence derives from a female donor with multiple sclerosis, enrolled in a pregnancy study. The CDR3 spells CASQRRESNQPQHF. The CDR3 DNA reads TGTGCCAGCCAGAGGAGGGAGAGCAATCAGCCCCAGCATTTT.